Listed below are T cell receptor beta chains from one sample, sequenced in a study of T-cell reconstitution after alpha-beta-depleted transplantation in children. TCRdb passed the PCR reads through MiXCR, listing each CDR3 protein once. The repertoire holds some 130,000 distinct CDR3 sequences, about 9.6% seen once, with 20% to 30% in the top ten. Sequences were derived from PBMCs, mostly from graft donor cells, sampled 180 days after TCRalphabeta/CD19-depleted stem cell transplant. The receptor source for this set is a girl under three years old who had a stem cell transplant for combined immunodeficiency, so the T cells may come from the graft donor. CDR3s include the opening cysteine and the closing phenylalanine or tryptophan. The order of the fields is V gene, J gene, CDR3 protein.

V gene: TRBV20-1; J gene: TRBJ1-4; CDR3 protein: CSARQLGNEKLFF
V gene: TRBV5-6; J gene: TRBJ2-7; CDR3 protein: CASSIPPGFGEQYF
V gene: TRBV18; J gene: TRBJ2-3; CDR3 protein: CASSPSGTPDTQYF
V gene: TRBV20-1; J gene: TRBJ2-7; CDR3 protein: CSARGQRSLEQYF
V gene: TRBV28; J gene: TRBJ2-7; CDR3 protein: CASSLPQQGLGAYEQYF
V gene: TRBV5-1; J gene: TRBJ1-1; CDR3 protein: CASSLNANTEPFF
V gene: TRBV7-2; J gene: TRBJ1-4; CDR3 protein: CASSSRTGEEKLFF
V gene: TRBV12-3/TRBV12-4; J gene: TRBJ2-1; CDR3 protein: CASSLNGPLWDEQFF
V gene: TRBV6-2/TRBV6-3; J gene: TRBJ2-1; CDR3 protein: CASSSSGGLGYEQFF
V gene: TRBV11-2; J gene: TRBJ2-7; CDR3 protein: CASTPGQGGLAGIYEQYF
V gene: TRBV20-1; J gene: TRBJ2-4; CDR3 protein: CSAMALAVAKNIQYF
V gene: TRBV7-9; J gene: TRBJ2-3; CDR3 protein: CASSPRRGGRVTDTQYF
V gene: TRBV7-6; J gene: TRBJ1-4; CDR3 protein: CASSQGLNEKLFF
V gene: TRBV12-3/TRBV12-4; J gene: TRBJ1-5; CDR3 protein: CASSPFLLGSNQPQHF
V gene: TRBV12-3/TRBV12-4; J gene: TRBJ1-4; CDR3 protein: CASSLRGATNEKLFF
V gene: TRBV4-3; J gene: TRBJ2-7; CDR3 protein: CASSQGRDLSYEQYF
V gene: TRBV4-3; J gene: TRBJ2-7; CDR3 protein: CASSQVQGTGEQYF
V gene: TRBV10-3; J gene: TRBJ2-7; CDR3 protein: CAISDIMSSYEQYF
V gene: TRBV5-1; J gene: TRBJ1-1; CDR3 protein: CASSGQGAGITEAFF
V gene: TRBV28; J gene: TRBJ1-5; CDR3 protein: CASSFQNQPQHF
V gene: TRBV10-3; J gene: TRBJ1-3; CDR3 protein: CAISGDGGPFSGNTIYF
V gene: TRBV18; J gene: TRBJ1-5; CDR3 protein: CASSPIGQGNQPQHF
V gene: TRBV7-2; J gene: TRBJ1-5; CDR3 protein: CASSLDGQPQHF
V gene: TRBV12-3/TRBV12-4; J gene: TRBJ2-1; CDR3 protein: CASTAGTSRGIEQFF
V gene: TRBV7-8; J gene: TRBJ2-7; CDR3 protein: CASSPGSEQYF
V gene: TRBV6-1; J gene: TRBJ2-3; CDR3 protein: CASRTSSGLAPDTQYF
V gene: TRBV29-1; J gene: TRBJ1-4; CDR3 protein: CSVRQGGEKLFF
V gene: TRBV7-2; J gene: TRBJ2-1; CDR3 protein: CASSLAQGAPNEQFF
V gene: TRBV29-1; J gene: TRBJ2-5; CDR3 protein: CSVDGLAVNQETQYF
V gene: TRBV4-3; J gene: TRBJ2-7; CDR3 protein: CASSRNGHNYEQYF
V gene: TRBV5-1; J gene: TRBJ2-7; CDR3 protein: CASSSVLRPTTWEQYF
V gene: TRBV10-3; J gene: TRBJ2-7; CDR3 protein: CAISESVAGTFYEQYF
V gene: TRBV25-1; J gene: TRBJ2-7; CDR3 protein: CASSVGPSVLHEQYF
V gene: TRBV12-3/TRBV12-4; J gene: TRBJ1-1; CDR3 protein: CASSPLYRGSNTEAFF
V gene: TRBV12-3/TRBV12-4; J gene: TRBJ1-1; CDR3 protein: CASTPGEGWNTEAFF
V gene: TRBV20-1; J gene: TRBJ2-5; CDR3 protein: CSASARGETQYF
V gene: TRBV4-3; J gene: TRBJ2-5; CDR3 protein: CASAALGEETQYF
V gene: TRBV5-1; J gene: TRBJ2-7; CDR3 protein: CASSPRGTGAYEQYF
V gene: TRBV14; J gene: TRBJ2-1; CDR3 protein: CASSQHGGTLIGEQFF
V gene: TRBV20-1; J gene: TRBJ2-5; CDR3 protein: CSARGRGETQYF
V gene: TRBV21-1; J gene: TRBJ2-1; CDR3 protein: CASSPGAEQFF